This T cell receptor (beta chain) came from a study of cytomegalovirus exposure and HLA in healthy donors. The CDR3 consists of 17 residues. Germline values: CDR1 SGHTA, CDR2 FQGNSA. Regarding this clone: Its antigen is unknown. One end of the junction fails to match germline, which may point to a read error.

The PCR used 60 Vbeta and 13 Jbeta primers. The method was immunoSEQ multiplex PCR; TCRdb's version includes in-frame clones alone and lacks a portion of them. This table holds 160,000 or so clones, about 80% found once. Study outcomes and limitations: The study labeled roughly 160 TCR beta chains cytomegalovirus-associated. Common viral pathogens seemed, in a later analysis, to connect with several of the most significant clusters. Follow-up analysis found HLA locus-dependent TCR association rates, highest for DRB1 and lowest for HLA-C.

The specimen was PBMCs. The rearrangement joins TRBV7-2 to TRBJ2-7; possibly TRBD2 for D (6 bases). The sequence came from a woman between 45 and 60 years old in good health and CMV-seropositive. The CDR3 sequence is CTSSQTWRGKGSYGQYF. For the CDR3, the DNA is TGTACCAGCAGCCAAACTTGGAGGGGCAAGGGGTCCTACGGGCAGTACTTC.